This T cell receptor beta chain was identified during a study of T cell responses to AZD1222 COVID-19 vaccine. Study-level results: Baseline serology detected seropositivity in only a handful of AZD1222 recipients. Spike regions recognized by vaccine-associated CD4 TCRs spanned the protein, led by 160-218 and 743-854.

Germline CDR1 reads MNHEY; CDR2 reads SVGAGI. The CDR3 runs 11 residues. The V gene end was trimmed by 6 bases and the J gene end by 6 bases; junction bases not matched to a gene: 0. Note on this clone: Its antigen is unknown.

Clones were read by immunoSEQ multiplex PCR, and TCRdb kept only the in-frame ones, dropping some. The table has roughly 120,000 clones, roughly 90% seen once. The material sequenced was peripheral blood, taken on day 0 of AZD1222 vaccination. The sequence derives from an adult in good health. The genes are TRBV6-5 and TRBJ1-1, with 8 positions matching TRBD1. The CDR3 reads CASRQGAEAFF. CDR3 sequence (DNA): TGTGCCAGCAGACAGGGGGCTGAAGCTTTCTTT.